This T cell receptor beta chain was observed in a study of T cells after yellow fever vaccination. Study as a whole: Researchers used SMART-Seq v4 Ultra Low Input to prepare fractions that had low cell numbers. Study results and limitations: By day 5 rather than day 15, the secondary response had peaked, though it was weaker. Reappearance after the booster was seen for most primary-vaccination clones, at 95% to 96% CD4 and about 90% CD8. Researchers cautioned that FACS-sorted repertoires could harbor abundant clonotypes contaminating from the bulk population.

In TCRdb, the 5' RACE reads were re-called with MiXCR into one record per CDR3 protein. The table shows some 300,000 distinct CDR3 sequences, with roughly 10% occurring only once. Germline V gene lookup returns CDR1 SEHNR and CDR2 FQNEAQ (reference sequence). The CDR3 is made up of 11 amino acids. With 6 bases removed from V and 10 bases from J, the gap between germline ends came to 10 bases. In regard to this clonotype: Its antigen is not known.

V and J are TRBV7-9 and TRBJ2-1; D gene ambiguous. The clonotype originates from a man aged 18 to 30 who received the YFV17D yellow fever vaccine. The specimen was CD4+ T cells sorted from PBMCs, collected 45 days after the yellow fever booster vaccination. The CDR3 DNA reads TGTGCCAGCAGTCACGAAGACGAGCAGTTCTTC. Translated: CASSHEDEQFF.